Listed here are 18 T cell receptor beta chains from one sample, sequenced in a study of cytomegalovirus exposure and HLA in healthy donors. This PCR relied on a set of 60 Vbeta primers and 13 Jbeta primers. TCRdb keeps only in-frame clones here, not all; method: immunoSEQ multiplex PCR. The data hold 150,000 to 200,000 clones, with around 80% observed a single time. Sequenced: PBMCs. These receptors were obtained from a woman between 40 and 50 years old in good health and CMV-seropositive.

CDR3 coding DNA: TGTGCCAGCAGCTCACCAAGCGGGACCCACTACGAGCAGTACTTC. It encodes CASSSPSGTHYEQYF. The J gene is TRBJ2-7, the V gene TRBV7-8; 7 bases map to TRBD2. CDR1 and CDR2 (germline): SGHVS, FQNEAQ. Germline trimming cut 4 bases from V and 3 bases from J; bases unmatched to any gene: 9. The CDR3 consists of 15 residues.

CDR3 sequence reads: CASSPPGTSLNEQFF. CDR3 DNA: TGTGCCAGCTCACCACCGGGGACTAGCCTCAATGAGCAGTTCTTC. The chain links TRBV18 to TRBJ2-1, with TRBD2 matching over 9 bases. Germline V gene data show CDR1 as KGHSH and CDR2 as LQKENI. The CDR3 runs to 15 residues. V was clipped by 0 bases and J by 6 bases; unmatched bases: 3.

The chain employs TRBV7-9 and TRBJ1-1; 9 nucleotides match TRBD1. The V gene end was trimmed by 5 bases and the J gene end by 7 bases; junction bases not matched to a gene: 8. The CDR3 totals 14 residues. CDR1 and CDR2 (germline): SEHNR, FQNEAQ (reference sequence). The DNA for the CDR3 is TGTGCCAGCAGCGCGTCGACAGGGGGGAATGAAGCTTTCTTT. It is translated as CASSASTGGNEAFF.

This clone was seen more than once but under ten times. The CDR3, as DNA: TGTGCCAGCACCTTACAGGTTATGAACACTGAAGCTTTCTTT. Translating gives CASTLQVMNTEAFF. This chain links TRBV6-1 with TRBJ1-1, with D possibly matching TRBD1 (5 bases). Trimming removed 7 bases from V and 0 bases from J, with 12 bases in between. Germline CDR1 MNHNS, CDR2 SASEGT. The CDR3 has 14 amino acids.

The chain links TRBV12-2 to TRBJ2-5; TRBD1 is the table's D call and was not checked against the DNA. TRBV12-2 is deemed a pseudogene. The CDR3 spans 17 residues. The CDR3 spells CASRSILLTGGFGTQYF. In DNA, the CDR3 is TGTGCAAGTCGCTCCATCCTCCTGACAGGGGGGTTTGGGACCCAGTACTTC.

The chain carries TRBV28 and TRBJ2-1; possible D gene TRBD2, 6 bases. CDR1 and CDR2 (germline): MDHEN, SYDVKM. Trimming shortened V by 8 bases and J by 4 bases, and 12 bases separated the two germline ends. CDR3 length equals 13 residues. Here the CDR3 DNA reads TGTGCCAGCGGGGGACTCCTTTACAATGAGCAGTTCTTC. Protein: CASGGLLYNEQFF.

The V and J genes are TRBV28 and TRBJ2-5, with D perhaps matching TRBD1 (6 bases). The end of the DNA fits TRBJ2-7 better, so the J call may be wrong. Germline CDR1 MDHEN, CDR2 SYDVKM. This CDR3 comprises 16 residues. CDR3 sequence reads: CASPPPQGFEHYEQYF. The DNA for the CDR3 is TGTGCCAGCCCCCCGCCACAGGGTTTCGAACACTACGAGCAGTACTTC.

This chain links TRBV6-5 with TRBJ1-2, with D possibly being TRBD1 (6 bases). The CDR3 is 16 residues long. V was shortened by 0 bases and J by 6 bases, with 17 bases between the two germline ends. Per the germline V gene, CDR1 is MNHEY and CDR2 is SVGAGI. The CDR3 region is CASSYSPGDVGHGYTF. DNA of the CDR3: TGTGCCAGCAGTTACTCACCAGGGGACGTCGGTCATGGCTACACCTTC.

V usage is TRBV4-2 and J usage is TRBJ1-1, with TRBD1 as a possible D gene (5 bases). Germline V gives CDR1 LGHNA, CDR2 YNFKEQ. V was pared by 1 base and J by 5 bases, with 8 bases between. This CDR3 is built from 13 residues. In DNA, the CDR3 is TGTGCCAGCAGCCAAGGGAGGGGAACTGAAGCTTTCTTT. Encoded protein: CASSQGRGTEAFF.

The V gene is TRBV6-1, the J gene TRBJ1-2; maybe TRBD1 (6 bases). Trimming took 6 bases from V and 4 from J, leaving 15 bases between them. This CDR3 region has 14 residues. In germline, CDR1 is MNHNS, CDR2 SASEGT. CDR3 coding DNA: TGTGCCAGCAGCGCCCTCGGACAGATCTATGGCTACACCTTC. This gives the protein CASSALGQIYGYTF.

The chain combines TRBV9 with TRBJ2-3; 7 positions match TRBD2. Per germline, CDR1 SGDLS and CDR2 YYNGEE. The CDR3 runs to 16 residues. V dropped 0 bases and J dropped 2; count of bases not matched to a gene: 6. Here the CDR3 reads CASSVGGGSVTDTQYF. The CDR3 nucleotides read TGTGCCAGCAGCGTAGGGGGCGGGAGCGTCACAGATACGCAGTATTTT.

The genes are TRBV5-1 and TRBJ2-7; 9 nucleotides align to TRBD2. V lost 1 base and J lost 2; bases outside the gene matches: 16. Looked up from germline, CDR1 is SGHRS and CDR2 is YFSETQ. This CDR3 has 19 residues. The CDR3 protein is CASSLHWTSDPTGAYEQYF. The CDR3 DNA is TGCGCCAGCAGCTTGCATTGGACTAGCGATCCGACGGGCGCCTACGAGCAGTACTTC.

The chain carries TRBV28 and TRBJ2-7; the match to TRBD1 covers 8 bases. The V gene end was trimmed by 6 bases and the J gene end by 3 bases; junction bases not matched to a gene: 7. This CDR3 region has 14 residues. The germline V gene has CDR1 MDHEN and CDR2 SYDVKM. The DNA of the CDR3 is TGTGCCAGCAGCCGGACAGGGTCCTACTACGAGCAGTACTTC. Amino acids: CASSRTGSYYEQYF.

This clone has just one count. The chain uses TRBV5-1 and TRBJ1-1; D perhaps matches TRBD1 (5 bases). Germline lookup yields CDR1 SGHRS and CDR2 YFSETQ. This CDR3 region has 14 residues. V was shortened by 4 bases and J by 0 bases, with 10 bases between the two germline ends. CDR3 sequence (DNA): TGCGCCAGCAGCCCGGACACTATGAACACTGAAGCTTTCTTT. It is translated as CASSPDTMNTEAFF.

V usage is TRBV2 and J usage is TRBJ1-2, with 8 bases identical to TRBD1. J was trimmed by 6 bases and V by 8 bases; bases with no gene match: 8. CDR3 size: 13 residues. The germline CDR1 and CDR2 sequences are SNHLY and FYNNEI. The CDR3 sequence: CASSKEGQDGYTF. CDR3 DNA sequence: TGTGCCAGCTCAAAGGAGGGACAGGATGGCTACACCTTC.

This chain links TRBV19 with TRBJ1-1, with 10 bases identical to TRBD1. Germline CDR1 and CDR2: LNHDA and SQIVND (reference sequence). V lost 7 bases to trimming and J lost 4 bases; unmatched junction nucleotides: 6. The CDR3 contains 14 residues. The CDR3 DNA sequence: TGTGCCAGTACCTCGGACAGGGGGGGCACTGAAGCTTTCTTT. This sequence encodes CASTSDRGGTEAFF.

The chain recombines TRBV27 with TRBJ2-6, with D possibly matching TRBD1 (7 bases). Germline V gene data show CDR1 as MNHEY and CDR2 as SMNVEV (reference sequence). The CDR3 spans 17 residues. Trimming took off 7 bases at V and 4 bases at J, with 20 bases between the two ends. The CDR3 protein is CASTRAGQTLGANVLTF. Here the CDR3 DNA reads TGTGCCAGCACGAGGGCGGGACAGACCCTCGGGGCCAACGTCCTGACTTTC.

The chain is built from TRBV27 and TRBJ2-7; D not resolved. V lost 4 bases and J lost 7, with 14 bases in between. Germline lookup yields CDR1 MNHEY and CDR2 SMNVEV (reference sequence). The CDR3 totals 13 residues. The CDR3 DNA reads TGTGCCAGCAGTTACTTGGGCAGTAATGAGCAGTACTTC. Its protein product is CASSYLGSNEQYF.